A single sample is the source of the 17 T cell receptor beta chains below, sequenced in a study of shared clonotypes between healthy human individuals. Produced via immunoSEQ multiplex PCR; TCRdb's table is partial and in-frame only. The sample contains approximately 2.5 million clones, around nine tenths of which appear only once. Input material: naive CD4+ T cells sorted from blood. Subset here: CD45RA+ positively selected. All receptors derive from a man younger than 35 in good health.

This rearrangement joins TRBV6-6 to TRBJ1-1; D remains unclear. CDR3 length: 15 amino acids. Germline CDR1 reads MNHNY; CDR2 reads SVGAGI (reference sequence). The germline V and J ends were trimmed by 4 bases and 4 bases, with 16 bases remaining between them. The CDR3 protein is CASSSDSLKGTEAFF. The CDR3 DNA is TGTGCCAGCAGTTCAGACTCCTTAAAGGGCACTGAAGCTTTCTTT.

The gene calls are TRBV19 and TRBJ1-1; D uncertain. The CDR3 length is 13 residues. Trimming cost V 10 bases and J 4 bases, with 16 bases left between them. Germline CDR1 LNHDA, CDR2 SQIVND (reference sequence). This CDR3 reads CATSQRTGTEAFF. Here the CDR3 DNA reads TGTGCCACATCACAAAGAACCGGCACTGAAGCTTTCTTT.

The V gene is TRBV6-5, the J gene TRBJ2-7; maybe TRBD2 (6 bases). Looked up from germline, CDR1 is MNHEY and CDR2 is SVGAGI. This CDR3 region has 13 residues. V lost 5 bases to trimming and J lost 4 bases, with 12 bases between them. The CDR3 coding sequence is TGTGCCAGCAGTCGAGCGGGCGCGTACGAGCAGTACTTC. Translation: CASSRAGAYEQYF.

The genes are TRBV4-3 and TRBJ2-7; D is uncertain. Deletions cut 0 bases from V and 9 bases from J, with 24 bases between. The CDR3 length is 17 residues. Germline CDR1 LGHNA, CDR2 YSLEER. The CDR3: CASSQDAEGTPAMRQYF. The CDR3 DNA reads as TGCGCCAGCAGCCAAGATGCCGAAGGTACACCCGCAATGCGGCAGTACTTC.

This chain connects TRBV28 to TRBJ2-7; TRBD1 matches 7 bases. The CDR3 covers 14 residues. V dropped 1 base and J dropped 4; count of bases not matched to a gene: 4. Germline CDR1 MDHEN, CDR2 SYDVKM. The CDR3 DNA reads as TGTGCCAGCAGTTTATCCAAGACAGGGTACGAGCAGTACTTC. Encoded protein: CASSLSKTGYEQYF.

This clone was counted only a few times. The rearrangement joins TRBV4-1 to TRBJ1-2, with D perhaps TRBD1 (6 bases). The CDR3 spans 15 residues. Looked up from germline, CDR1 is MGHRA and CDR2 is YSYEKL. Trimming removed 2 bases at V and 6 bases at J, with 16 bases between. CDR3 amino acids: CASSQPGQLTNGYTF. DNA for the CDR3: TGCGCCAGCAGCCAACCTGGACAGCTAACAAATGGCTACACCTTC.

With respect to this clone: The sample carries other DNA sequences with the same CDR3. The chain carries TRBV6-1 and TRBJ2-2, with D maybe TRBD1 (6 bases). Trimming stripped 2 bases from V and 1 base from J, with 8 bases between. Germline assignment: CDR1 MNHNS and CDR2 SASEGT. The CDR3 has 15 amino acids. CDR3 coding DNA: TGTGCCAGCAGTGAACCAGGGGTGAACACCGGGGAGCTGTTTTTT. Protein product: CASSEPGVNTGELFF.

The chain is built from TRBV7-8 and TRBJ2-5; D may be TRBD1 (6 bases). V lost 5 bases, J lost 2 bases, and 21 bases lay in between. Per germline, CDR1 SGHVS and CDR2 FQNEAQ. The CDR3 has 17 residues. The CDR3 is CASSPSLWGLGQETQYF. CDR3 in DNA: TGTGCCAGCAGCCCTAGCCTTTGGGGGCTGGGGCAAGAGACCCAGTACTTC. Full variable domain (outside the CDR3, taken from reference TRBV7-8 and TRBJ2-5): GAGVSQSPRYKVAKRGQDVALRCDPISGHVSLFWYQQALGQGPEFLTYFQNEAQLDKSGLPSDRFFAERPEGSVSTLKIQRTQQEDSAVYLCASSPSLWGLGQETQYFGPGTRLLVL.

A word on this clone: The sample has other DNA sequences that encode this CDR3 too. The chain carries TRBV28 and TRBJ1-6, with 7 nucleotides matching TRBD1. Germline trimming cut 6 bases from V and 4 bases from J; bases unmatched to any gene: 3. This CDR3 region has 14 residues. Germline V gene lookup returns CDR1 MDHEN and CDR2 SYDVKM. The CDR3 region has the DNA TGTGCCAGCAGCGCGGGACAGTATAATTCACCCCTCCACTTT. This gives the protein CASSAGQYNSPLHF.

CDR3 amino acids: CASSRGQGDVDTQYF. CDR3 in DNA: TGTGCCAGCAGCCGCGGACAGGGGGACGTCGATACGCAGTATTTT. The J gene is TRBJ2-3, the V gene TRBV7-8, with TRBD1 matching over 10 bases. After removal of 5 bases from V and 6 bases from J, the junction contained 8 bases not matched to a gene. This CDR3 spans 15 amino acids. CDR1 is SGHVS and CDR2 is FQNEAQ in the germline V gene.

The chain uses TRBV5-4 and TRBJ1-3; maybe TRBD1 (5 bases). This CDR3 contains 16 residues. The germline V and J ends were trimmed by 4 bases and 0 bases, with 14 bases remaining between them. Germline CDR1 reads SGHNT; CDR2 reads YYREEE (reference sequence). The CDR3 protein is CASSGGGQSSGNTIYF. CDR3 sequence (DNA): TGTGCCAGCAGCGGGGGTGGGCAGAGCTCTGGAAACACCATATATTTT.

This clone appeared a single time. This chain links TRBV7-3 with TRBJ2-5; TRBD1 might be the D (6 bases). Trimming took 2 bases from V and 5 from J, leaving 18 bases between them. Germline V gene data show CDR1 as SGHTA and CDR2 as FQGTGA. The CDR3 runs 16 residues. The CDR3 nucleotides read TGTGCCAGCAGCTTAGAGGGCAGGGGAGTGGGGGAGACCCAGTACTTC. Translated, it gives CASSLEGRGVGETQYF. The full variable domain, its missing parts supplied by reference TRBV7-3 and TRBJ2-5, is GAGVSQTPSNKVTEKGKYVELRCDPISGHTALYWYRQSLGQGPEFLIYFQGTGAADDSGLPNDRFFAVRPEGSVSTLKIQRTERGDSAVYLCASSLEGRGVGETQYFGPGTRLLVL.

The chain combines TRBV5-4 with TRBJ2-3, with 7 bases matching TRBD1. Trimming took 2 bases from V and 3 from J; bases not matched to a gene: 6. Germline-derived CDR1 and CDR2 are SGHNT and YYREEE (reference sequence). The CDR3 totals 15 residues. This CDR3 reads CASSLQGRETDTQYF. DNA for the CDR3: TGTGCCAGCAGCTTACAGGGGAGAGAGACAGATACGCAGTATTTT.

As regards this clone: Within the sample, other DNA sequences also encode this same CDR3. J is TRBJ1-2 and V is TRBV28, with no clear D. Looked up from germline, CDR1 is MDHEN and CDR2 is SYDVKM. Trimming stripped 5 bases from V and 4 bases from J, with 8 bases between. This CDR3 contains 12 residues. As DNA, the CDR3 is TGTGCCAGCAGTCTCCTGAGCTATGGCTACACCTTC. Protein product: CASSLLSYGYTF.

The rearrangement uses TRBV15 and TRBJ2-4, with D tentatively TRBD2 (6 bases). Per the germline V gene, CDR1 is LNHNV and CDR2 is YYDKDF (reference sequence). The CDR3 has 14 amino acids. Trimming shortened V by 5 bases and J by 6 bases, and 14 bases separated the two germline ends. The CDR3 protein is CATSPAEGINIQYF. The CDR3 nucleotides are TGTGCCACCAGCCCAGCGGAGGGAATAAACATTCAGTACTTC. Drawing the rest from reference TRBV15 and TRBJ2-4, the complete variable domain is DAMVIQNPRYQVTQFGKPVTLSCSQTLNHNVMYWYQQKSSQAPKLLFHYYDKDFNNEADTPDNFQSRRPNTSFCFLDIRSPGLGDTAMYLCATSPAEGINIQYFGAGTRLSVL.

This chain joins TRBV5-4 and TRBJ2-2; D possibly uses TRBD1 or TRBD2 (6 bases each). The CDR3 is 15 residues long. The germline gives CDR1 SGHNT, CDR2 YYREEE (reference sequence). Trimming shortened V by 5 bases and J by 3 bases, and 14 bases separated the two germline ends. CDR3 nucleotide sequence: TGTGCCAGCAGTCGGGGGCGCAAGGACACCGGGGAGCTGTTTTTT. It specifies CASSRGRKDTGELFF.

The CDR3 spells CASSIGQGVQETQYF. In DNA form, the CDR3 reads TGTGCCAGCAGCATCGGACAGGGGGTCCAAGAGACCCAGTACTTC. This chain connects TRBV7-9 to TRBJ2-5, with 10 bases lining up with TRBD1. The CDR3 has 15 residues. The J segment lost 1 base and the V segment lost 5 bases, leaving 4 bases of the junction unmatched. Germline assignment: CDR1 SEHNR and CDR2 FQNEAQ (reference sequence).